This T cell receptor beta chain stems from a study of cytomegalovirus exposure and HLA in healthy donors. CDR1 SGHTA and CDR2 FQGNSA come from the germline V gene. The CDR3 is 14 residues long. Repertoires were generated with immunoSEQ multiplex PCR, while TCRdb's copy carries only in-frame clones and drops some. The sample shows roughly 130,000 clones, 86% of them seen only once. This clone was found once. The antigen is unknown. The junction departs from the called germline gene at one end, perhaps through a read error. Broader study findings: Rarity held for most TCR sequences, but there were some public TCRs that occurred in many donors. In vitro assays verified that a few CMV-associated chains recognized CMV antigens specifically. One later analysis, an examination of the 90 to 150 validation repertoires, found that first-cohort TCR clusters tended to co-occur in them. Altogether, 160 or so TCR beta chains were recorded as cytomegalovirus-associated.

The source material was PBMCs. This chain joins TRBV7-2 and TRBJ2-1, with 7 nucleotides matching TRBD2. This sequence was found in a man between 18 and 29 years old in good health and CMV-seronegative. The CDR3 DNA is TGTGCCAGCAGCCCCAGCGGGGACTCCCACCTAAGGATCTTC. The encoded protein is CASSPSGDSHLRIF.